Each of the 4 T cell receptor beta chains below was sequenced from the same sample in a study of blood T cell repertoires in COVID-19. Some clones are missing from TCRdb's copy, which holds only in-frame ones; the method was immunoSEQ multiplex PCR. The top ten hold 9.5% to 15% of the sample, which has fewer than 300,000 clones, roughly nine tenths seen once. The sequencing sample was made of peripheral blood. These receptors all come from a woman aged 25-40 years with COVID-19, enrolled during active disease.

The V and J genes are TRBV19 and TRBJ1-2; tentative D call: TRBD1 (6 bases). V was cut by 5 bases and J by 4 bases, with 14 bases left in between. There are 14 residues in the CDR3. CDR1 LNHDA and CDR2 SQIVND come from the germline V gene (reference sequence). The CDR3 nucleotides read TGTGCCAGTAGTGCGACAGGTGGAGGCTATGGCTACACCTTC. Its translation: CASSATGGGYGYTF.

The gene calls are TRBV11-2 and TRBJ2-3, with 9 bases that match TRBD1. J gave up 6 bases and V 1 base, and 5 bases lay outside the gene matches. Germline values: CDR1 SGHAT, CDR2 FQNNGV. The CDR3 is 15 residues long. CDR3: CASSLGGQGSDTQYF. The CDR3 coding sequence is TGTGCCAGCAGCTTAGGGGGACAGGGTTCGGATACGCAGTATTTT.

The chain carries TRBV2 and TRBJ2-7, with unresolved D. CDR1 is SNHLY, CDR2 FYNNEI, per germline. Trimming shortened V by 7 bases and J by 3 bases, and 7 bases separated the two germline ends. The CDR3 extends over 11 amino acids. CDR3: CASKLDYEQYF. Here the CDR3 DNA reads TGTGCCAGCAAGCTAGACTACGAGCAGTACTTC.

This sequence joins TRBV2 and TRBJ2-1; 8 bases line up with TRBD1. There are 13 residues in the CDR3. CDR1 is SNHLY, CDR2 FYNNEI, per germline. With V trimmed by 6 bases and J by 7 bases, 5 bases remained unmatched. The DNA for the CDR3 is TGTGCCAGCAGGGACAGGGCCGGGAATGAGCAGTTCTTC. It is translated as CASRDRAGNEQFF.